This T cell receptor beta chain was profiled in a study of beta chain features in type 1 diabetes. Study outcomes and limitations: Patients with type 1 diabetes showed fewer VDJ junction insertions and more deletions. It was not settled here whether HLA type affects TCRB rearrangement.

Expressed TCRB transcripts were sequenced because the isolated RNA had all been reverse transcribed beforehand. Produced via immunoSEQ multiplex PCR; TCRdb's table is partial and in-frame only. The sample lists 30,000 to 40,000 clones; 64% were seen once. The CDR3 consists of 13 residues. Germline V CDR1 and CDR2: SGDLS, YYNGEE. Of note for this clone: What it binds is not known.

CD45RO/CCR7/CD25/CD127/CD95/CD27 sorting isolated CD4+ naive, central memory, regulatory and stem cell-like memory cells. The genes are TRBV9 and TRBJ2-5; perhaps TRBD1 as D (5 bases). With the DNA end fitting TRBJ2-7 better, the J assignment may be wrong. This sequence originates from a woman aged 30 to 39 in good health. The sequenced material came from Tregs from blood. As DNA, the CDR3 is TGTGCCAGCAGCGTGAACCCAGGGTCCGAGCAGTACTTC. The encoded protein is CASSVNPGSEQYF.